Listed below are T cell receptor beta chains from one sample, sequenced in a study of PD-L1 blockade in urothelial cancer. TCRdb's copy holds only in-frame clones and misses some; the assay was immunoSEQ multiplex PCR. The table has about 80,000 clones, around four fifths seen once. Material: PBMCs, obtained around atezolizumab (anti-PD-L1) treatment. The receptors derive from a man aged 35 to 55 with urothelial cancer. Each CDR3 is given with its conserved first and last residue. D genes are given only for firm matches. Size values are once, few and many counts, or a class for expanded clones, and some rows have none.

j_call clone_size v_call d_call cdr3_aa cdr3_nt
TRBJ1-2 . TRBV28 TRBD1 CASSFRTGMDGYTF TGTGCCAGCAGTTTCAGGACAGGAATGGATGGCTACACCTTC
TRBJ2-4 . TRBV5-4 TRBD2 CASSSGLVNIQYF TGTGCCAGCAGCTCGGGACTAGTAAACATTCAGTACTTC
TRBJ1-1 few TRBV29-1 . CSVRIGTEAFF TGCAGCGTCCGAATCGGCACTGAAGCTTTCTTT
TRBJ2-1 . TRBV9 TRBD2 CASSVGTNNEQFF TGTGCCAGCAGCGTCGGGACTAATAATGAGCAGTTCTTC
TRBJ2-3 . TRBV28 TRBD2 CASSTTSAPEDTQYF TGTGCCAGCAGTACCACTAGCGCCCCGGAAGATACGCAGTATTTT
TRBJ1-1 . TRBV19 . CASSARTEEAFF TGTGCCAGTAGTGCTAGGACAGAAGAAGCTTTCTTT
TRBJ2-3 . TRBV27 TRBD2 CASSQPSGSPSTDTQYF TGTGCCAGCAGTCAACCTAGCGGGAGCCCTAGCACAGATACGCAGTATTTT
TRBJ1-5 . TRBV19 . CASSIQGGNQPQHF TGTGCCAGTAGTATTCAAGGGGGCAATCAGCCCCAGCATTTT
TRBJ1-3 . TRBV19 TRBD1 CASSPGTGAGNTIYF TGTGCCAGTAGTCCCGGGACAGGGGCGGGAAACACCATATATTTT
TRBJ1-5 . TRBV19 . CASSMPRVSNQPQHF TGTGCCAGTAGTATGCCCAGGGTTAGCAATCAGCCCCAGCATTTT
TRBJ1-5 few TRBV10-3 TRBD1 CAISTGTGSNQPQHF TGTGCCATCAGTACCGGGACAGGGAGCAATCAGCCCCAGCATTTT
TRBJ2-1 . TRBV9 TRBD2 CASSVEGTILARRKFF TGTGCCAGCAGCGTAGAGGGGACTATTTTGGCCCGAAGGAAGTTCTTC
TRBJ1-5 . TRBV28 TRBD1 CASSFLRGDRDSYNQPQHF TGTGCCAGCAGTTTTCTTAGGGGAGACCGGGACAGTTACAATCAGCCCCAGCATTTT
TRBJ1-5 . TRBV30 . CAWSTGLDQPQHF TGTGCCTGGAGTACAGGGCTTGATCAGCCCCAGCATTTT
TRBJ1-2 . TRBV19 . CASKPGTSKDYGYTF TGTGCCAGTAAACCGGGAACCTCCAAGGACTATGGCTACACCTTC
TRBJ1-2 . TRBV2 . CASSDPGSYGYTF TGTGCCAGCAGTGACCCGGGAAGCTATGGCTACACCTTC
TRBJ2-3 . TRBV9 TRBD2 CASSAPRNLSGRGTDTQYF TGTGCCAGCAGCGCACCACGAAACCTTAGCGGGAGAGGTACAGATACGCAGTATTTT
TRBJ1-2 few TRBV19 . CASRDARGTYGYTF TGTGCCAGTAGAGATGCCAGGGGTACTTATGGCTACACCTTC
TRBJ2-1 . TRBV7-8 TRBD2 CASSSGTSGRASEQFF TGTGCCAGCAGCTCCGGGACTAGCGGGAGGGCAAGTGAGCAGTTCTTC
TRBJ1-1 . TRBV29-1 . CSVAEVMNTEAFF TGCAGCGTTGCTGAGGTCATGAACACTGAAGCTTTCTTT
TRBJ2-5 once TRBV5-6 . CASSLIARETQYF TGTGCCAGCAGCTTGATAGCGCGGGAGACCCAGTACTTC
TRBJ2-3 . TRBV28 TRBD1 CASSLARGRMDTQYF TGTGCCAGCAGTTTGGCCAGGGGGCGCATGGATACGCAGTATTTT
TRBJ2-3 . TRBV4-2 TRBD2 CASSPTGGSGTQYF TGTGCCAGCAGCCCGACGGGAGGGTCAGGTACGCAGTATTTT
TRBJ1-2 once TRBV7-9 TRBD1 CASSSGGGYTF TGTGCCAGCAGCTCAGGGGGCGGCTACACCTTC
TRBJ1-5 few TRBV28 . CASSLGGAGNQPQHF TGTGCCAGCAGTTTGGGAGGGGCGGGCAATCAGCCCCAGCATTTT
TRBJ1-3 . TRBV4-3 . CASSQVSTDSSGNTIYF TGCGCCAGCAGCCAAGTGAGCACAGACAGCTCTGGAAACACCATATATTTT